These T cell receptor beta chains were read from a single sample in a study of T-cell memory formation after mild COVID-19. TCRdb called the 5' RACE reads again in MiXCR, with one record for every CDR3 protein. The table includes some 130,000 distinct CDR3 sequences, 16% detected once. The sequencing sample was made of PBMCs or a T cell subset sorted from them (not recorded which). All receptors come from an adult woman who had mild COVID-19 (a few samples of this study predate the infection). Cell type and time point are not known. Both conserved end residues are part of each CDR3. A D gene is named only where the DNA matches it firmly. Rows may omit the clone size; those that give it use once, few, many or a size class.

v_gene	d_gene	abundance	j_gene	CDR3nt	CDR3aa
TRBV12-3/TRBV12-4	NA	NA	TRBJ2-5	TGTGCCAGCAGTTTTACAGCTCAAGAGACCCAGTACTTC	CASSFTAQETQYF
TRBV5-1	NA	NA	TRBJ1-1	TGCGCCAGCAGCTTGGGGGGCAGCTTGAACACTGAAGCTTTCTTT	CASSLGGSLNTEAFF
TRBV27	NA	NA	TRBJ2-1	TGTGCCAGCAGTAGGCCACGTGAAACAAATGAGCAGTTCTTC	CASSRPRETNEQFF
TRBV7-9	TRBD1	few	TRBJ2-7	TGTGCCAGCAGCTCCCGGGTTGGACAGGCACTCTACGAGCAGTACTTC	CASSSRVGQALYEQYF
TRBV20-1	TRBD2	NA	TRBJ2-3	TGCAGTGCTACCGTGACTAGCGGGGATACAGATACGCAGTATTTT	CSATVTSGDTDTQYF
TRBV7-8	NA	NA	TRBJ1-1	TGTGCCAGCAGCCACCCGAGCAGCGTAGCTTTCTTT	CASSHPSSVAFF
TRBV2	NA	NA	TRBJ2-4	TGTGCCAGCAGCCGGATAGGGGGGGCTGGGGGCAAAAACATTCAGTACTTC	CASSRIGGAGGKNIQYF
TRBV7-8	TRBD2	few	TRBJ2-3	TGTGCCAGCAGCTCTTACCGCGGGACTAGCGGGGGGGCGGATGATACGCAGTATTTT	CASSSYRGTSGGADDTQYF
TRBV12-3/TRBV12-4	TRBD2	few	TRBJ2-1	TGTGCCAGCAGTTTTAGCGGGAGGAGTAATGAGCAGTTCTTC	CASSFSGRSNEQFF
TRBV5-1	NA	NA	TRBJ2-1	TGCGCCAGCAGCTTGTCTGGGGCCCCCCACAATGAGCAGTTCTTC	CASSLSGAPHNEQFF
TRBV27	TRBD2	NA	TRBJ2-3	TGTGCCAGCACCGGAGGCGGGGGGGATACGCAGTATTTT	CASTGGGGDTQYF
TRBV2	TRBD1	NA	TRBJ2-7	TGTGCCAGCAGTGTACAGGGGCGGTACGAGCAGTACTTC	CASSVQGRYEQYF
TRBV5-1	TRBD1	NA	TRBJ2-5	TGCGCCAGCAGCTTGGCCAGTCGGACAGGGCAAGAGACCCAGTACTTC	CASSLASRTGQETQYF
TRBV18	NA	many	TRBJ2-7	TGTGCCAGCTCACCATACCCGGGACTTGCCTACGAGCAGTACTTC	CASSPYPGLAYEQYF
TRBV5-1	NA	few	TRBJ1-1	TGCGCCAGCAGCCCACGGGACTCTGGGAACACTGAAGCTTTCTTT	CASSPRDSGNTEAFF
TRBV4-3	NA	few	TRBJ1-3	TGCGCCAGCAGCCAAGATGGGTTGTCTGGAAACACCATATATTTT	CASSQDGLSGNTIYF
TRBV29-1	TRBD1	NA	TRBJ2-5	TGCAGCGTTGAAGCAGGGGGCGGCGAGACCCAGTACTTC	CSVEAGGGETQYF
TRBV7-3	NA	NA	TRBJ2-6	TGTGCCAGCAGCTTTAGGACAAGTGGGGCCAACGTCCTGACTTTC	CASSFRTSGANVLTF
TRBV4-2	TRBD2	NA	TRBJ2-7	TGTGCCAGCAGCCGGGGACTAGCAAACTACGAGCAGTACTTC	CASSRGLANYEQYF
TRBV12-3/TRBV12-4	TRBD2	NA	TRBJ2-7	TGTGCCAGCAGTAAGAGCGGGAGTGAATACGAGCAGTACTTC	CASSKSGSEYEQYF
TRBV5-1	TRBD2	few	TRBJ2-7	TGCGCCAGCAGCTTCTTAGGAGCTAGCGGGGGCTGGGACGAGCAGTACTTC	CASSFLGASGGWDEQYF
TRBV12-3/TRBV12-4	NA	few	TRBJ2-4	TGTGCCAGCAGTTTCTTGGCAGGGAAAAAAAACATTCAGTACTTC	CASSFLAGKKNIQYF
TRBV7-3	NA	NA	TRBJ1-5	TGTGCCAGCAGCCCCCGGGGGGATCAGCCCCAGCATTTT	CASSPRGDQPQHF
TRBV14	NA	NA	TRBJ1-6	TGTGCCAGCAGCCAGGGGGGTCTACTGAGTGCAGGCTCACCCCTCCACTTT	CASSQGGLLSAGSPLHF
TRBV27	TRBD2	NA	TRBJ2-3	TGTGCCAGCGCCCCTTTAGCGGGATCGGTTACGCAGTATTTT	CASAPLAGSVTQYF
TRBV27	TRBD1	few	TRBJ2-2	TGTGCCAGCAGTCCTCTCCCGACAGGGTTTAGCACCGGGGAGCTGTTTTTT	CASSPLPTGFSTGELFF
TRBV11-3	NA	NA	TRBJ2-1	TGTGCCAGCAGGTCACAGGGCAATGAGCAGTTCTTC	CASRSQGNEQFF
TRBV12-3/TRBV12-4	NA	few	TRBJ2-7	TGTGCCAGCAGTGAGCAGACCGTAAACTACGAGCAGTACTTC	CASSEQTVNYEQYF
TRBV12-3/TRBV12-4	NA	few	TRBJ1-4	TGTGCCAGCAGTTTAAGAGGAGGCCGGGAAAAACTGTTTTTT	CASSLRGGREKLFF
TRBV18	TRBD1	few	TRBJ1-1	TGTGCCAGCTCGGGACAGATGAACACTGAAGCTTTCTTT	CASSGQMNTEAFF
TRBV7-9	NA	few	TRBJ2-7	TGTGCCAGCAGCCCGAGGGCGAGTACCTACGAGCAGTACTTC	CASSPRASTYEQYF
TRBV5-4	TRBD1	NA	TRBJ1-1	TGTGCCAGCAGCTCCTGGGACAGACCGAACACTGAAGCTTTCTTT	CASSSWDRPNTEAFF
TRBV5-1	TRBD1	NA	TRBJ2-1	TGCGCCAGCAGCTTGGCCTTCAAGGGGACAGGGGTCTCCTACAATGAGCAGTTCTTC	CASSLAFKGTGVSYNEQFF
TRBV3-1	TRBD2	few	TRBJ2-1	TGTGCCAGCAGCCCACCCGGGGGGACTAGATACAATGAGCAGTTCTTC	CASSPPGGTRYNEQFF
TRBV2	TRBD2	few	TRBJ2-2	TGTGCCAGCAGTGAAGAGGGACTAGCAATCGGGGAGCTGTTTTTT	CASSEEGLAIGELFF
TRBV12-3/TRBV12-4	TRBD1	NA	TRBJ1-5	TGTGCCAGCAGTCGGACAGGGGGCAATCAGCCCCAGCATTTT	CASSRTGGNQPQHF
TRBV4-1	TRBD1	few	TRBJ1-5	TGCGCCAGCAGCCGCAGACAGGGGAACAGCAATCAGCCCCAGCATTTT	CASSRRQGNSNQPQHF
TRBV15	NA	NA	TRBJ2-3	TGTGCCACCAGCAGATCGCGCCTCGAAGATACGCAGTATTTT	CATSRSRLEDTQYF
TRBV7-8	TRBD2	NA	TRBJ2-3	TGTGCCAGCAGCCGTGGGACTAGTCGGGCAGATACGCAGTATTTT	CASSRGTSRADTQYF
TRBV29-1	NA	NA	TRBJ1-1	TGCAGCGTTGAAGTAGGCTTGGACACTGAAGCTTTCTTT	CSVEVGLDTEAFF